This T cell receptor (beta chain) was recorded in a study of OX40 agonist ivuxolimab in advanced cancers. Study information: Patients were infused with ivuxolimab every 2 weeks at 0.01 to 10 mg/kg. Mean age approximately 59 years, range 23 to 79; approximately 80% male.

For this clone: The antigen is unknown.

The assay was immunoSEQ multiplex PCR, and TCRdb's table has in-frame clones only and misses some. The table has about 55,000 clones, more than 65% seen once. Germline trimming cut 4 bases from V and 6 bases from J; bases unmatched to any gene: 14. The CDR3 length is 17 residues. The germline V gene encodes CDR1 SGHTA and CDR2 FQGNSA. Points from the study as a whole: It was not determined which antigens were specifically recognized by the peripheral T cells that had undergone clonal expansion.

J is TRBJ1-3 and V is TRBV7-2, with 8 bases matching TRBD1. The sequence was obtained from an adult with an advanced solid tumor such as melanoma, head and neck, liver or kidney cancer. The sequenced sample was CD4+ or CD8+ T cells sorted from blood, obtained in a trial of the OX40 agonist ivuxolimab. The CDR3 region is CASSSSTGARSKNTIYF. In DNA, the CDR3 is TGTGCCAGCAGCTCGTCGACAGGGGCCCGATCAAAAAACACCATATATTTT.